This T cell receptor beta chain was obtained from a study of identical twins (dated by TCRdb to the mid-2010s). In the study overall: TCR alpha and beta repertoires from monozygotic twins, unrelated adults of various ages and cord blood were deep-sequenced to test whether fetal clonotypes persist. Replicate twin experiments were performed at different times using different library preparation protocols to rule out contamination.

Every donor in the study was a healthy Caucasian. The twin cohort consisted of three pairs of female monozygotic twins, all aged about 18 to 29 years. CD4+ and CD8+ T cell populations were isolated with positive isolation kits from Invitrogen. To note about this clonotype: Its specific antigen is unknown. Qualities for individual bases were not recorded, and no much larger clone is one base off.

On the study overall, not on this receptor specifically: The excess sharing between twins in beta out-of-frame sequences was weaker because fewer shared sequences reduced the signal-to-noise ratio. Invariant T cells such as MAIT and iNKT could partly confound zero-insertion analyses, though diverse VJ usage argued against this for most clonotypes. Out-of-frame TCR alpha sequences shared between twins showed an excess of low generation-probability sequences compared with coincidental sharing between unrelated individuals. In monozygotic twins, recombination models systematically underestimated out-of-frame TCR alpha sharing, but the models matched the sharing seen between unrelated individuals. Conclusions relied on cross-sectional statistical analysis, since the same donors could not be followed over many years. Abundant cord blood beta clonotypes had fewer insertions, young adult naive repertoires showed a similar but weaker trend, and memory repertoires showed no such trend.

There are 16 amino acids in the CDR3, from cysteine to phenylalanine inclusive. The read is trimmed to its CDR3 DNA, 48 bases read in frame from base 1. Clipping removes 5 bases from V and 1 base from J, with 3 as the unmatched junction base count. Receptor libraries were prepared by 5' RACE. TCRdb lists the instrument as Illumina HiSeq 2000. A universal primer binding site was introduced by template switching, and a unique molecular identifier was present in the final cDNA, enabling accurate counting of TCR cDNA molecules. First-strand cDNA for TCR alpha and beta chains was synthesized from specific primers in the conserved constant-segment region. To control for contamination, each cDNA library was double barcoded with a SMART-Mk sample barcode plus Illumina barcodes. TruSeq adapter sequences, together with Illumina sample barcodes, were added in two successive PCR steps. The TCR alpha and beta cDNA libraries were sequenced on the Illumina HiSeq platform using custom primers. Turning to the authors' computational methods: Unique molecular identifiers were extracted from raw reads with MiGEC, and CDR3 positions were determined with MiXCR. For each individual, recombination models were inferred using an EM algorithm with the repgenHMM and IGoR tools. Shared clonotypes were analyzed with the tcR package in R, and sharing was normalized by the product of cloneset sizes. To study raw recombination free of thymic and clonal selection effects, out-of-frame nonproductive sequences were analyzed. TCRdb ran its own pipeline on the public reads, namely fastp trimming at Q25 and MiXCR clone calling, and kept in-frame beta chains. Entries that share a CDR3 protein sequence are merged under the most common genes and DNA. These V and J calls derive from TCRdb rather than the authors' analysis. This sample gives 450,000 to 600,000 distinct CDR3 sequences in total; under 25% of them show up just once. The ten largest clones add up to 0.48% of the sample.

A further study also used this sample, focusing on yellow fever vaccine responses in identical twins. Taken from the second paper: According to the authors, the vaccine-induced T cell response in identical twins seemed to be partly convergent and partly specific to each individual. The study precisely tracked vaccine-responding T cell clones in identical twins.

The sequence links TRBV12-3 or TRBV12-4 to TRBJ2-5; a stretch of 14 junction bases matches TRBD2. Sequenced input: CD4+ T cells sorted from blood. The receptor was derived from a woman aged 18-30 years in good health. The CDR3: CASSLGLAGAQETQYF. The DNA sequence follows: TGTGCCAGCAGTCTGGGACTAGCGGGAGCCCAAGAGACCCAGTACTTC.